The subject of this entry is one T cell receptor (beta chain). This CDR3 is built from 15 residues. The V segment lost 0 bases and the J segment 11 bases; nucleotides outside the gene matches: 8. The method was immunoSEQ multiplex PCR; TCRdb's version includes in-frame clones alone and lacks a portion of them. Of about 52,000 clones in the sample, about 86% are singletons; the top ten hold 2%. This record belongs to a study of memory CD4+ T cells and cytomegalovirus serostatus. Overall study context: Healthy Belgian adult donors included about nine CMV-positive and approximately 25 CMV-negative people.

The sort gate was single viable CD3+CD4+CD8-CD45RO+ cells for memory CD4+ T cells. The specimen was memory CD4+ T cells from blood. This sequence joins TRBV23-1 and TRBJ2-1, with 9 bases lining up with TRBD2. TRBV23-1 is marked as an open reading frame, function uncertain. This clonotype was sampled from an adult in good health and CMV-seropositive. CDR3 amino acids: CASSQSSGGTPKQFF. DNA of the CDR3: TGCGCCAGCAGTCAATCGAGCGGGGGGACCCCTAAGCAGTTCTTC.